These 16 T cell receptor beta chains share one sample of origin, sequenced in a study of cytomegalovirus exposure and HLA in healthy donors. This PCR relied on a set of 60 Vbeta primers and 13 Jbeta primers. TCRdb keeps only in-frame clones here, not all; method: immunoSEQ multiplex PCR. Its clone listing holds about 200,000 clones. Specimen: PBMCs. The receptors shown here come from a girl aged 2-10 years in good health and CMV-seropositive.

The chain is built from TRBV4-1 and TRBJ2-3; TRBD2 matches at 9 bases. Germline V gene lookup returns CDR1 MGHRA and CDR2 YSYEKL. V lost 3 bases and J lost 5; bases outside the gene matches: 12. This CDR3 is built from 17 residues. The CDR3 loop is CASSQIGGLAGGDTQYF. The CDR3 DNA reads TGCGCCAGCAGCCAGATAGGGGGACTAGCTGGGGGAGATACGCAGTATTTT.

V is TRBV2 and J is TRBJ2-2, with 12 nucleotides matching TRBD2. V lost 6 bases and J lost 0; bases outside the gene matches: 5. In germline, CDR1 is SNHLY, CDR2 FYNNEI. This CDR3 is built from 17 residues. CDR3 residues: CASSRLAGATNTGELFF. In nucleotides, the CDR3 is TGTGCCAGCAGCAGACTAGCGGGAGCCACGAACACCGGGGAGCTGTTTTTT.

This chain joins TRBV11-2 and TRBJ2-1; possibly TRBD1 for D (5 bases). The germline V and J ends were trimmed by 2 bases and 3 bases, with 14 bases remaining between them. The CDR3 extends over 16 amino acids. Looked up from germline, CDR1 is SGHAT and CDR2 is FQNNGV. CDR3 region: CASSLRTGSFYNEQFF. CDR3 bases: TGTGCCAGCAGCTTAAGAACAGGTTCCTTCTACAATGAGCAGTTCTTC.

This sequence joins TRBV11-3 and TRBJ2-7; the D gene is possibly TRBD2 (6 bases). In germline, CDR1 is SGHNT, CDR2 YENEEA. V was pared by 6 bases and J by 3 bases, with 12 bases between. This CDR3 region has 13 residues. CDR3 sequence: CASSQGGDYEQYF. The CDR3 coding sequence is TGTGCCAGCAGTCAAGGCGGGGACTACGAGCAGTACTTC.

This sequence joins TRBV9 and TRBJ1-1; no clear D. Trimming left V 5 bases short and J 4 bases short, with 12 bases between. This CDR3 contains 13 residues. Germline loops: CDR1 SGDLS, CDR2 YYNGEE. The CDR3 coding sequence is TGTGCCAGCAGGGCCGAGGCGGGCACTGAAGCTTTCTTT. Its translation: CASRAEAGTEAFF.

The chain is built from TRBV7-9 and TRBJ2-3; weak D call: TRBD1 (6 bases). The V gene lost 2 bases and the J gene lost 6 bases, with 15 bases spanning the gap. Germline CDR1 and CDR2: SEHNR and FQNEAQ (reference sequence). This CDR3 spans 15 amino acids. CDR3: CASSLQRPGDDTQYF. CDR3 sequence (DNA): TGTGCCAGCAGCTTACAGAGACCAGGGGACGATACGCAGTATTTT.

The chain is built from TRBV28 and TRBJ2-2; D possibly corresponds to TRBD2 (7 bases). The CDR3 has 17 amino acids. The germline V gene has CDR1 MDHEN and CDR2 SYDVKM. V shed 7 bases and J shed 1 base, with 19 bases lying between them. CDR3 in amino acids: CASKPRGGPGNTGELFF. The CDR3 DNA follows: TGTGCCAGCAAACCAAGGGGGGGTCCGGGGAACACCGGGGAGCTGTTTTTT.

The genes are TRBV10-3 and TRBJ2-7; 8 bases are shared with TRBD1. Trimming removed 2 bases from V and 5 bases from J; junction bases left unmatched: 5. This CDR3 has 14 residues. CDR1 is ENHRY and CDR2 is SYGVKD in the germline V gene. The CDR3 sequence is CAISEGTGTNEQYF. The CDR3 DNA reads TGTGCCATCAGTGAGGGGACAGGTACCAACGAGCAGTACTTC.

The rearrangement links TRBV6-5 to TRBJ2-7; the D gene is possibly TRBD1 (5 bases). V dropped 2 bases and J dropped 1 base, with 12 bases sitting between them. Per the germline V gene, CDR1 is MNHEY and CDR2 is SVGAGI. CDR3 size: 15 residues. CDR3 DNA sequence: TGTGCCAGCAGTTACGGGCAGGGTGAGTCCTACGAGCAGTACTTC. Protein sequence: CASSYGQGESYEQYF.

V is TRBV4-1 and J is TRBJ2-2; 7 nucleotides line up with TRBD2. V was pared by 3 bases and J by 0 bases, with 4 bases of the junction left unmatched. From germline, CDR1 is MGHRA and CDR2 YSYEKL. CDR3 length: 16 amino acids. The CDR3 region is CASSHSSGPNTGELFF. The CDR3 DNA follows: TGCGCCAGCAGCCATTCTAGCGGTCCGAACACCGGGGAGCTGTTTTTT.

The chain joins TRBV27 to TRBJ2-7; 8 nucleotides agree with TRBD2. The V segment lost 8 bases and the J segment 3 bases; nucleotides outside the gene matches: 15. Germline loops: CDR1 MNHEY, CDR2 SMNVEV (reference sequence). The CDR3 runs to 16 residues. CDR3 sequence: CASSMGHGRGSYEQYF. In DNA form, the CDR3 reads TGTGCCAGCTCAATGGGACACGGGAGGGGGAGCTACGAGCAGTACTTC.

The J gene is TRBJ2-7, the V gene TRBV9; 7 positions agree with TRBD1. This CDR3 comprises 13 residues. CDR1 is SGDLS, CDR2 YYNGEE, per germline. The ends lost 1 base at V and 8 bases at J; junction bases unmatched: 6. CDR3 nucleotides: TGTGCCAGCAGCGTAACGACAGGGTTGCAGCAGTACTTC. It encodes CASSVTTGLQQYF.

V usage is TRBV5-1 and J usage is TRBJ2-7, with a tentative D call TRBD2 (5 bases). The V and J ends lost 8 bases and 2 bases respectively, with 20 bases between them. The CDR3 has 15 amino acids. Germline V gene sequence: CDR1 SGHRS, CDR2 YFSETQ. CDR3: CASQVGRGFAYEQYF. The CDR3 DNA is TGCGCCAGTCAGGTCGGGCGCGGGTTCGCCTACGAGCAGTACTTC. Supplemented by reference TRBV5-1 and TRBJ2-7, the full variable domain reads KAGVTQTPRYLIKTRGQQVTLSCSPISGHRSVSWYQQTPGQGLQFLFEYFSETQRNKGNFPGRFSGRQFSNSRSEMNVSTLELGDSALYLCASQVGRGFAYEQYFGPGTRLTVT.

CDR3 nucleotides: TGTGCCAGCTCACCAGAGGGTTGGAATGAGCAGTTCTTC. This encodes CASSPEGWNEQFF. The gene calls are TRBV18 and TRBJ2-1; D perhaps matches TRBD2 (5 bases). V lost 2 bases to trimming and J lost 7 bases, with 9 bases between them. CDR3 size: 13 residues. The germline V gene encodes CDR1 KGHSH and CDR2 LQKENI.

The CDR3 nucleotides are TGTGCCAGCAGTTACTCTACTAGCGGGAATATAAGGTTCTTC. Protein product: CASSYSTSGNIRFF. This chain connects TRBV6-5 to TRBJ2-1; TRBD2 matches at 10 bases. J lost 15 bases, V lost 0 bases, and 8 bases had no gene match. The germline gives CDR1 MNHEY, CDR2 SVGAGI. CDR3 size: 14 residues.

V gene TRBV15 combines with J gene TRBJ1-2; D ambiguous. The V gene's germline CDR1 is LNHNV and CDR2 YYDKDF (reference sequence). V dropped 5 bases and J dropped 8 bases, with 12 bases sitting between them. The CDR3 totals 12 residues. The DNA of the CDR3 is TGTGCCACCAGCCCAGCGGTGGGCGGCTACACCTTC. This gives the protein CATSPAVGGYTF.